The present entry profiles one TCR beta chain with its context. The data belong to a study of T cells in Graves' hyperthyroidism and ophthalmopathy. No progression to ophthalmopathy during 18 months of follow-up defined stable disease. TCR beta CDR3 regions were amplified from RNA. The TCR CDR3 first-round RT-PCR relied on the HTBI primer set. TCRdb itself ran the multiplex PCR reads through MiXCR, one entry per CDR3 protein. The sample gives 530,000 or so distinct CDR3 sequences, 40% to 55% of which show up once; roughly 8.2% is in the top ten. Germline CDR1 reads SQVTM; CDR2 reads ANQGSEA. The CDR3 runs to 11 residues. V lost 8 bases and J lost 5; bases outside the gene matches: 5.

What was sequenced was peripheral blood or thyroid tissue (not recorded which). The rearrangement uses TRBV29-1 and TRBJ1-2; 7 positions agree with TRBD1. The receptor's source is a woman between 18 and 29 years old with Graves' hyperthyroidism. The CDR3 nucleotides are TGCAGCCAGGGACAGCTATATGGCTACACCTTC. Its translation: CSQGQLYGYTF.